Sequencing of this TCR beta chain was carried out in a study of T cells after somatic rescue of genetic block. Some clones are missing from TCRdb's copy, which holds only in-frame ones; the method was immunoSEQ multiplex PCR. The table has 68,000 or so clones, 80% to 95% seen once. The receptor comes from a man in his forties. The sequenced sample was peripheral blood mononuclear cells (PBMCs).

This CDR3 is CASSYFRGSSYEQYF. The DNA for the CDR3 is TGTGCCAGCAGTTACTTCAGGGGCAGCTCCTACGAGCAGTACTTC. This rearrangement joins TRBV6-6 to TRBJ2-7; perhaps TRBD1 as D (6 bases). V was trimmed by 1 base and J by 0 bases, leaving 10 bases between them. Germline V gene sequence: CDR1 MNHNY, CDR2 SVGAGI (reference sequence). The CDR3 runs to 15 residues.